The clone carrying this TCR beta chain was recorded a few times. Its antigen is undetermined. The sample is drawn from a study of tumor and adjacent non-tumor tissue in lung cancer. Study results and limitations: Significantly higher TCR diversity was found in tumor than normal lung.

The V gene's germline CDR1 is MDHEN and CDR2 SYDVKM. Trimming shortened V by 2 bases and J by 3 bases, and 11 bases separated the two germline ends. This CDR3 is built from 14 residues. The template was RNA from unsorted bulk tissue. Three rounds of nested PCR, following a modified ARM-PCR protocol, produced the TCRbeta library. TCRdb fed the multiplex PCR reads into MiXCR, producing one record per CDR3 protein. The sample includes over 130,000 distinct CDR3 sequences, around two thirds of them seen just once. The clonotype comes from a man aged 60-69 years with small cell lung cancer. Sequenced: lung tumor tissue. The V and J genes are TRBV28 and TRBJ2-7; the D call may be TRBD1 or TRBD2 (5 bases each). The CDR3 region is CASSLSQGDYEQYF. In DNA, the CDR3 is TGTGCCAGCAGTTTAAGCCAGGGAGACTACGAGCAGTACTTC.